One and the same sample provided the 4 T cell receptor beta chains below, sequenced in a study of siplizumab effects on memory and regulatory T cells. Produced via immunoSEQ multiplex PCR; TCRdb's table is partial and in-frame only. This sample has roughly 62,000 clones, with 79% found just once. Sequencing was done on a sample of memory CD4+ T cells sorted from blood. These receptor sequences come from a human donor in good health.

This clone was seen once. The genes are TRBV5-1 and TRBJ2-1, with D maybe TRBD1 (6 bases). Per the germline V gene, CDR1 is SGHRS and CDR2 is YFSETQ. The CDR3 sequence is 15 residues long. Trimming removed 4 bases from V and 14 bases from J, with 25 bases in between. The CDR3 nucleotides are TGCGCCAGCAGCCTCGAGGACAGTTTTGGGAGTCGGGAGTTCTTC. It codes for CASSLEDSFGSREFF.

The count of this clone is one. The rearrangement links TRBV11-3 to TRBJ2-3; a weak D match, TRBD2 (5 bases). V was trimmed by 1 base and J by 3 bases, leaving 8 bases between them. The CDR3 has 14 residues. Germline CDR1 reads SGHNT; CDR2 reads YENEEA. In DNA, the CDR3 is TGTGCCAGCAGCTTAGGGGGAGCAACAGATACGCAGTATTTT. Protein product: CASSLGGATDTQYF.

The chain employs TRBV5-1 and TRBJ1-1, with 11 bases aligning to TRBD1. Germline V gives CDR1 SGHRS, CDR2 YFSETQ. This CDR3 spans 16 amino acids. The trim removed 1 base at V and 1 base at J, leaving 3 bases unmatched. CDR3 sequence reads: CASSLRTGGANTEAFF. The CDR3 nucleotides read TGCGCCAGCAGCTTGAGGACAGGGGGCGCGAACACTGAAGCTTTCTTT.

This clone was seen only a few times. The rearrangement links TRBV21-1 to TRBJ2-5; the DNA was not compared with TRBD1, the D call given in the table. TRBV21-1 is shown as a pseudogene. The CDR3 is 14 amino acids. Here the CDR3 reads CASSKGTGLKTQYF. In DNA form, the CDR3 reads TGTGCCAGCAGCAAAGGAACAGGGTTGAAGACCCAGTACTTC.